These T cell receptor beta chains were read from a single sample in a study of T-cell reconstitution after alpha-beta-depleted transplantation in children. TCRdb processed the PCR reads anew with MiXCR; each CDR3 protein has one entry. The repertoire has approximately 430,000 distinct CDR3 sequences, around 15% of them found once; the top ten carry 25% to 35%. The material sequenced was PBMCs, mostly from graft donor cells, taken 360 days after TCRalphabeta/CD19-depleted stem cell transplant. The receptors here all came from a boy under two years old who had a stem cell transplant for Wiskott-Aldrich syndrome, so the T cells may come from the graft donor. CDR3s include the opening cysteine and the closing phenylalanine or tryptophan. Fields, in order: J gene, clone size, D gene, V gene, CDR3 DNA, CDR3 protein. The D gene is left open where the match is weak. A row's size may be missing; if present it is once, few, many or a size class.

TRBJ2-7 few - TRBV15 TGTGCCACCAGCATCGACAGGCCTAGCTCCTACGAGCAGTACTTC CATSIDRPSSYEQYF
TRBJ2-1 - TRBD2 TRBV6-2/TRBV6-3 TGTGCCAGCAGTTACTTATTAGCGGGAGCCTACAATGAGCAGTTCTTC CASSYLLAGAYNEQFF
TRBJ1-6 few - TRBV20-1 TGCAGTGCTAGTGGGTCACCCCTCCACTTT CSASGSPLHF
TRBJ2-1 few TRBD1 TRBV4-2 TGTGCCAGCAGTTCAGAGACCCCGGGACAGGTGAGGAATGAGCAGTTCTTC CASSSETPGQVRNEQFF
TRBJ1-5 - - TRBV6-5 TGTGCCAGCAGTTACCGATTCGTAAAGGCACATCAGCCCCAGCATTTT CASSYRFVKAHQPQHF
TRBJ1-4 - - TRBV7-9 TGTGCCAGCACCGACGATGAAAAACTGTTTTTT CASTDDEKLFF
TRBJ2-1 - - TRBV7-2 TGTGCCAGCAGCTTTAGCGATAGCTCCTACAATGAGCAGTTCTTC CASSFSDSSYNEQFF
TRBJ2-7 few - TRBV24-1 TGTGCCACCAGTTCTCAGGGGGGAGACGAGCAGTACTTC CATSSQGGDEQYF
TRBJ2-7 few - TRBV7-9 TGTGCCAGCAGCTTAGGGGAGAAGATCTACGAGCAGTACTTC CASSLGEKIYEQYF
TRBJ2-1 - - TRBV9 TGTGCCAGCAGCGGACTAGGCTCCTACAATGAGCAGTTCTTC CASSGLGSYNEQFF
TRBJ2-7 - TRBD1 TRBV2 TGTGCCAGCAGGGGGACAGGGGAGTTGGACTTC CASRGTGELDF
TRBJ2-1 - - TRBV5-6 TGTGCCAGCAGATCCGGGACCATGGGCTCCTACAATGAGCAGTTCTTC CASRSGTMGSYNEQFF
TRBJ2-5 - - TRBV5-1 TGCGCCAGCAGTCTTGCTATTGCGACAGAAGAAGAGACCCAGTACTTC CASSLAIATEEETQYF
TRBJ1-1 - - TRBV6-4 TGTGCCAGCAGTGGGCCGGGAGAGAGACGAACTGAAGCTTTCTTT CASSGPGERRTEAFF
TRBJ2-3 - - TRBV7-6 TGTGCCAGCAGCTTACAAGCGGCTAGCACAGATACGCAGTATTTT CASSLQAASTDTQYF
TRBJ2-7 - TRBD1 TRBV10-3 TGTGCCATCAGTGAGTTCATTCTACAGGGGCCCTACGAGCAGTACTTC CAISEFILQGPYEQYF
TRBJ2-1 few TRBD2 TRBV5-1 TGCGCCAGCAGCTTAGCCCGACTAGCCTGGGATAGTGAGCAGTTCTTC CASSLARLAWDSEQFF
TRBJ2-1 - TRBD2 TRBV12-3/TRBV12-4 TGTGCCAGCACCCATGGCCCAGCGGGGACCTACAATGAGCAGTTCTTC CASTHGPAGTYNEQFF
TRBJ2-3 - TRBD2 TRBV5-5 TGTGCCAGCAGCTGGACTAGCGGGAAGGATACGCAGTATTTT CASSWTSGKDTQYF
TRBJ2-1 - TRBD2 TRBV24-1 TGTGCCACCAGTGACTCACTTAGCGGGAGGGCCCCCTCCGCTTACAATGAGCAGTTCTTC CATSDSLSGRAPSAYNEQFF
TRBJ2-3 many - TRBV12-3/TRBV12-4 TGTGCCAGCAGAACTTACTATACGCAGTATTTT CASRTYYTQYF
TRBJ1-5 - TRBD1 TRBV19 TGTGCCAGTAGGACAGGGGTGAGCAATCAGCCCCAGCATTTT CASRTGVSNQPQHF
TRBJ2-7 - TRBD2 TRBV7-9 TGTGCCAGCAGTTCTAGCGGGAGGTCGAGGATGAAGCAGTACTTC CASSSSGRSRMKQYF
TRBJ2-1 few - TRBV11-3 TGTGCCAGCAGCTCTACATGGGGTTGGGGGAGGATAGATGAGCAGTTCTTC CASSSTWGWGRIDEQFF
TRBJ2-3 few - TRBV5-1 TGCGCCAGCAGCCTCTCGACTTACACAGATACGCAGTATTTT CASSLSTYTDTQYF
TRBJ2-1 few TRBD2 TRBV29-1 TGCAGCGTTGGGTCGGGCGGGGGGCTCCCCAATGAGCAGTTCTTC CSVGSGGGLPNEQFF
TRBJ2-7 - - TRBV5-1 TGCGCCAGCAGCTTAAAAGGGAGCTCCTACGAGCAGTACTTC CASSLKGSSYEQYF
TRBJ2-4 - - TRBV18 TGTGCCAGCTCACCAAATTGGGCAGGGAAAAACATTCAGTACTTC CASSPNWAGKNIQYF
TRBJ2-5 - - TRBV7-9 TGTGCCAGCAGCTTAACGGACTGTCCGAAGACCCAGTACTTC CASSLTDCPKTQYF
TRBJ2-7 few - TRBV12-3/TRBV12-4 TGTGCCAGCAGCCCAGGGGGGGTGTCCTACGAGCAGTACTTC CASSPGGVSYEQYF
TRBJ2-2 - - TRBV2 TGTGCCAGCAATAGGGCTATGGGAGGCGCCGGGGAGCTGTTTTTT CASNRAMGGAGELFF
TRBJ2-3 - - TRBV12-3/TRBV12-4 TGTGCCAGCAGTTTCCTTCTGATGGAGGCGGGCACAGATACGCAGTATTTT CASSFLLMEAGTDTQYF
TRBJ1-2 - TRBD1 TRBV10-3 TGTGCCATCAGCGACAGGGCTGGCTACACCTTC CAISDRAGYTF
TRBJ2-4 few TRBD1 TRBV5-6 TGTGCCAGCAGCCCGTCGACAGGGGGTAAAATTCAGTACTTC CASSPSTGGKIQYF
TRBJ2-6 many - TRBV5-1 TGCGCCAGCAACAGGGAAAGATCCTCTGGGGCCAACGTCCTGACTTTC CASNRERSSGANVLTF
TRBJ2-3 many - TRBV5-1 TGCGCCAGCAGCTTGGAACCGGCCGATACGCAGTATTTT CASSLEPADTQYF
TRBJ2-5 - TRBD2 TRBV10-3 TGTGCCATCAGTGAGGAGACGACTAGCGGGGGGGCGGAAGAGACCCAGTACTTC CAISEETTSGGAEETQYF
TRBJ2-6 - TRBD2 TRBV10-3 TGTGCCATCAGTACCGGGAGGACGGGCGCTGGGGCCAACGTCCTGACTTTC CAISTGRTGAGANVLTF
TRBJ2-3 - - TRBV12-3/TRBV12-4 TGTGCCAGCAGTTTGCCCGCGCGGCGGACAGATACGCAGTATTTT CASSLPARRTDTQYF
TRBJ2-5 - TRBD1 TRBV24-1 TGTGCCACCAGTGATTTGCCCCGGACAGGGGTCCAAGAGACCCAGTACTTC CATSDLPRTGVQETQYF
TRBJ2-1 few - TRBV18 TGTGCCAGCTCACCACCGAGGAGGGGGAAGATGAATGAGCAGTTCTTC CASSPPRRGKMNEQFF
TRBJ2-7 - TRBD1 TRBV28 TGTGCCAGCAGTTTTCGACAGGGCCCCACCTACGAGCAGTACTTC CASSFRQGPTYEQYF